This TCR beta chain was recovered during a study of shared clonotypes between healthy human individuals. Using immunoSEQ multiplex PCR, the repertoire was profiled, and TCRdb retains in-frame clones only, with some absent. The table lists about half a million clones, 60% to 80% of them singletons. Adult donors, all healthy and HIV-negative, had no recent acute infections or vaccinations. A note on this clone: Its antigen is not known.

Germline values: CDR1 SGHRS, CDR2 YFSETQ. CDR3 length: 14 amino acids. V dropped 7 bases and J dropped 7; count of bases not matched to a gene: 10. General study results and limits: Depth of sequencing was expected to influence donor clonotype sharing.

The chain recombines TRBV5-1 with TRBJ2-2, with 7 bases lining up with TRBD1. Sequenced input: PBMCs. This sequence was found in a woman aged 40 to 55 in good health. Some clones in this sample may be carry-over from other donors' samples. In DNA, the CDR3 is TGCGCCAGCGGAGCAGGGGGTCTCGTCGGGGAGCTGTTTTTT. The encoded protein is CASGAGGLVGELFF.